Listed below are T cell receptor beta chains from one sample, sequenced in a study of cytomegalovirus exposure and HLA in healthy donors. Some clones are missing from TCRdb's copy, which holds only in-frame ones; the method was immunoSEQ multiplex PCR. The data contain roughly 6,100 clones, 51% of them seen just once; the ten biggest clones take up about 5.6%. The sequenced sample was PBMCs. These receptors were obtained from a man aged 30 to 39 in good health and CMV-seropositive. The CDR3 runs from the conserved cysteine through the conserved F or W. D genes are given only for firm matches. Clone size appears in some rows only: once, few, many, or a class for an expanded clone.

d_gene,v_gene,abundance,j_gene,CDR3nt,CDR3aa
TRBD1,TRBV9,-,TRBJ1-1,TGTGCCAGCAGCCACGGACAGGATGCTGAAGCTTTCTTT,CASSHGQDAEAFF
-,TRBV4-1,-,TRBJ2-2,TGCGCCAGCAGCCAAGGTTTCGGGAACACCGGGGAGCTGTTTTTT,CASSQGFGNTGELFF
-,TRBV29-1,few,TRBJ2-4,TGCAGCGTTGAAGAGGCCCAAAACATTCAGTACTTC,CSVEEAQNIQYF
-,TRBV29-1,-,TRBJ2-5,TGCAGCGTTGAACGGTATCAAGAGACCCAGTACTTC,CSVERYQETQYF
-,TRBV30,-,TRBJ2-7,TGTGCCTGGAATAGAGGATACGAGCAGTACTTC,CAWNRGYEQYF
-,TRBV6-5,once,TRBJ1-2,TGTGCCAGCAGTTACCCGGTGGGAGGGGGCTATGGCTACACCTTC,CASSYPVGGGYGYTF
-,TRBV6-5,-,TRBJ1-6,TGTGCCAGCAGCAGGGGAAATTCACCCCTCCACTTT,CASSRGNSPLHF
TRBD1,TRBV19,-,TRBJ1-1,TGTGCCAGTTTCGACAGGGCCAGTAGTGAAGCTTTCTTT,CASFDRASSEAFF
-,TRBV29-1,-,TRBJ1-1,TGCAGCGTTGAAATAGGGAGGGGGGTTGGCACTGAAGCTTTCTTT,CSVEIGRGVGTEAFF
TRBD2,TRBV11-2,few,TRBJ2-7,TGTGCCAGCAGCTACGGGACTAGTTCACCCTACGAGCAGTACTTC,CASSYGTSSPYEQYF